This T cell receptor beta chain was observed in a study of beta chain features in type 1 diabetes. CDR1 SGHNT and CDR2 YYREEE come from the germline V gene (reference sequence). Trimming cost V 0 bases and J 7 bases; bases outside gene matches: 8. The CDR3 length is 16 residues. The authors obtained over 95% purity in all sorted populations. This clone was seen a handful of times. Sequenced material consisted of expressed TCRB transcripts (all of the isolated RNA was reverse transcribed). TCRdb's copy holds only in-frame clones and misses some; the assay was immunoSEQ multiplex PCR. The sample carries 680,000 or so clones, around 16% recorded once.

The material sequenced was naive CD4+ T cells from blood. This TCR came from a man younger than 30 in good health. The V and J genes are TRBV5-4 and TRBJ2-1; 9 positions agree with TRBD2. CDR3 sequence: CASSLDGGRAGNEQFF. The CDR3, as DNA: TGTGCCAGCAGCTTGGACGGCGGGAGGGCGGGGAATGAGCAGTTCTTC.